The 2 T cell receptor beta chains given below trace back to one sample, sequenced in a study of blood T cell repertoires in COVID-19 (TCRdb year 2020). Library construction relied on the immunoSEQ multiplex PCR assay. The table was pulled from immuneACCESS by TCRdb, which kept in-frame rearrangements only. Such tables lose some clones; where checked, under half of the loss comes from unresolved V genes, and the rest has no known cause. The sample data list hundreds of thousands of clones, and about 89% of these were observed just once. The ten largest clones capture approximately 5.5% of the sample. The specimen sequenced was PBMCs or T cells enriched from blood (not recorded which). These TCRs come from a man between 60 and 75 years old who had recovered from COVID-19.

CDR3 in DNA: TGTGCCAGCGGGGGACAGGTGAATTCCGGGGAGCTGTTTTTT. Protein product: CASGGQVNSGELFF. The chain combines TRBV19 with TRBJ2-2; 8 positions agree with TRBD1. Per germline, CDR1 LNHDA and CDR2 SQIVND (reference sequence). J gave up 6 bases and V 9 bases, and 9 bases lay outside the gene matches. The CDR3 runs 14 residues.

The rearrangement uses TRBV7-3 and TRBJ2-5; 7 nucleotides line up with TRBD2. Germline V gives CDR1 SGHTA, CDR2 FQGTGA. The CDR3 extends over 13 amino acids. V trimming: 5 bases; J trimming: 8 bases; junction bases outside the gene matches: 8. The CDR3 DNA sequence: TGTGCCAGCAGCCCGGGGGGTACCCCTACCCAGTACTTC. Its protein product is CASSPGGTPTQYF. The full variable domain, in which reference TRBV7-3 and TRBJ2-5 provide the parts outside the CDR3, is GAGVSQTPSNKVTEKGKYVELRCDPISGHTALYWYRQSLGQGPEFLIYFQGTGAADDSGLPNDRFFAVRPEGSVSTLKIQRTERGDSAVYLCASSPGGTPTQYFGPGTRLLVL.